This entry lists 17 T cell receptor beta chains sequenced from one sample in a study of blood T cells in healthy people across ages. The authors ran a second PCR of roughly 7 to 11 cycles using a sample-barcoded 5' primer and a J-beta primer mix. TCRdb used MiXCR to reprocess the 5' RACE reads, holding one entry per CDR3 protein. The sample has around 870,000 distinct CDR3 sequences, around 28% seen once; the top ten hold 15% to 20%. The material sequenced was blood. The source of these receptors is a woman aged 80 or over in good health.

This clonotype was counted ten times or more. The DNA for the CDR3 is TGTGCCAGCAGCTTGGCTTCCGGCAGAAGCAATCAGCCCCAGCATTTT. It yields the protein CASSLASGRSNQPQHF. The J gene is TRBJ1-5, the V gene TRBV5-6; the D is unclear. Germline V gives CDR1 SGHDT, CDR2 YYEEEE. Trimming cost V 0 bases and J 1 base, with 11 bases left between them. This CDR3 is built from 16 residues.

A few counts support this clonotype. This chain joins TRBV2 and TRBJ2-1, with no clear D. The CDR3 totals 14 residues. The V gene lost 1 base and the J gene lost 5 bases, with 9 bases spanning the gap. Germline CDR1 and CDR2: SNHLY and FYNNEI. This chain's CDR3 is CASSEEDVNNEQFF. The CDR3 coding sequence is TGTGCCAGCAGTGAAGAGGACGTCAACAATGAGCAGTTCTTC. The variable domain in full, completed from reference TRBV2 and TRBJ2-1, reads EPEVTQTPSHQVTQMGQEVILRCVPISNHLYFYWYRQILGQKVEFLVSFYNNEISEKSEIFDDQFSVERPDGSNFTLKIRSTKLEDSAMYFCASSEEDVNNEQFFGPGTRLTVL.

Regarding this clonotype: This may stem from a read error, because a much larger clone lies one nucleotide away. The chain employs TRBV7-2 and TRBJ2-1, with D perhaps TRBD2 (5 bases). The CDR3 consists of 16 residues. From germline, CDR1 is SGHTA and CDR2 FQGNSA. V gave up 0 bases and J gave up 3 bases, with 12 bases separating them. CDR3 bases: TGTGCCAGCAGCTTAGCATTAGCGCAGAACTACAATGAGCAGTTCTTC. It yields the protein CASSLALAQNYNEQFF.

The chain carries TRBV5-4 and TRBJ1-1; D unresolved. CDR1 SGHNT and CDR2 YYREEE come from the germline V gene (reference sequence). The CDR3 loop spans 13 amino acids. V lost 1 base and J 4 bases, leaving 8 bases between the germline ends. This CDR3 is CASSLSRTTEAFF. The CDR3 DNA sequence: TGTGCCAGCAGCTTGTCGAGGACCACTGAAGCTTTCTTT.

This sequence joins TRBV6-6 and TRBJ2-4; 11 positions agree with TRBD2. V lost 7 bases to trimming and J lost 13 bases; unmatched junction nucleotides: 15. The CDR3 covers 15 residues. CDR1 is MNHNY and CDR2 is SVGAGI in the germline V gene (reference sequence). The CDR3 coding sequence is TGTGCCAGCACCGTTAGCGGGGGGGCAATTAGGGAGCAGTACTTC. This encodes CASTVSGGAIREQYF.

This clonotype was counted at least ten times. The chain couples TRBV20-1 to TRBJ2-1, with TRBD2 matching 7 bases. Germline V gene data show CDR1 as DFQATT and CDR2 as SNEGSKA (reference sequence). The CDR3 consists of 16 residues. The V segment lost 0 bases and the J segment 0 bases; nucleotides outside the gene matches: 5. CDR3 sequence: CSARDPRGDSYNEQFF. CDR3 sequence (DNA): TGCAGTGCTAGAGATCCCCGGGGGGACTCCTACAATGAGCAGTTCTTC.

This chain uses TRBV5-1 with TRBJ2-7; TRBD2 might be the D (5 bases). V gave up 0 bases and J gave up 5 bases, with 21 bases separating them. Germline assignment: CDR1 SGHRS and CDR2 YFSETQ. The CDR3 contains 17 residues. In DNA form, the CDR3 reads TGCGCCAGCAGCTTGGGGTGGGGTTCAAGCGGCGTGCACGAGCAGTACTTC. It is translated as CASSLGWGSSGVHEQYF.

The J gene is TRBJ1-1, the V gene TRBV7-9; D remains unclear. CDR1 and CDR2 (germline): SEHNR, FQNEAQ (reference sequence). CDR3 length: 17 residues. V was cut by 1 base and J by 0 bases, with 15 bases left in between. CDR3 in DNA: TGTGCCAGCAGCTTAGACCCTGGCGTCCCCATGAACACTGAAGCTTTCTTT. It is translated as CASSLDPGVPMNTEAFF. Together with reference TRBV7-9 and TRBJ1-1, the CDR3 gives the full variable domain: DTGVSQNPRHKITKRGQNVTFRCDPISEHNRLYWYRQTLGQGPEFLTYFQNEAQLEKSRLLSDRFSAERPKGSFSTLEIQRTEQGDSAMYLCASSLDPGVPMNTEAFFGQGTRLTVV.

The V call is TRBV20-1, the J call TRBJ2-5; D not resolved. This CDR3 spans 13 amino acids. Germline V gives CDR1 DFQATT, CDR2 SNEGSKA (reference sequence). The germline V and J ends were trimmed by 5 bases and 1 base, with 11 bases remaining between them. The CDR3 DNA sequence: TGCAGTGCTGGCTCGAGCCCCCAAGAGACCCAGTACTTC. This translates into CSAGSSPQETQYF.

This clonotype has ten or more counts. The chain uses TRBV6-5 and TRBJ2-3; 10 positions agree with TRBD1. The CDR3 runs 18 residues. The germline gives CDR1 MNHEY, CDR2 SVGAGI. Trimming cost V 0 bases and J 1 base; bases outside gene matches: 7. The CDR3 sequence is CASSYSSGQGSGTDTQYF. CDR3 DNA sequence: TGTGCCAGCAGTTACTCCTCGGGACAGGGGAGCGGCACAGATACGCAGTATTTT.

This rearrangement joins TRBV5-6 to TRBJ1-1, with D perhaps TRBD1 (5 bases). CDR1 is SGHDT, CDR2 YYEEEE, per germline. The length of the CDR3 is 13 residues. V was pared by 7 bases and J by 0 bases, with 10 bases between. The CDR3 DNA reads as TGTGCCAGCGGGGGGGTCGTGAACACTGAAGCTTTCTTT. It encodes CASGGVVNTEAFF.

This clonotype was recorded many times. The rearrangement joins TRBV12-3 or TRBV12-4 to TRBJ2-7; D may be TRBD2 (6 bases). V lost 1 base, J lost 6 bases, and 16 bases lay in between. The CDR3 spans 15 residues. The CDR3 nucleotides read TGTGCCAGCAGTTTAGGTCAGGGAGGAATTGGCGAGCAGTACTTC. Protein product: CASSLGQGGIGEQYF.

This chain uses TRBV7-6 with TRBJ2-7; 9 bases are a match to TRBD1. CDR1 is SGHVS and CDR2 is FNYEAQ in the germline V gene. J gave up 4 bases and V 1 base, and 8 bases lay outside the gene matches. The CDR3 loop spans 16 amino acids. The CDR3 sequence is CASSLGQGTGIYEQYF. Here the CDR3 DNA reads TGTGCCAGCAGCTTAGGCCAAGGGACAGGGATATACGAGCAGTACTTC.

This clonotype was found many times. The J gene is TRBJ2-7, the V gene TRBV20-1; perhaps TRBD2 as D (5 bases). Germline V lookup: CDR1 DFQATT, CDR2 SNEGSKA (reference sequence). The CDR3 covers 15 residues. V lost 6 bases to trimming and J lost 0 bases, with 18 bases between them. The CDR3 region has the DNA TGCAGTGCACCCGGACTCCCCCGGAGCTCCTACGAGCAGTACTTC. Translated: CSAPGLPRSSYEQYF.

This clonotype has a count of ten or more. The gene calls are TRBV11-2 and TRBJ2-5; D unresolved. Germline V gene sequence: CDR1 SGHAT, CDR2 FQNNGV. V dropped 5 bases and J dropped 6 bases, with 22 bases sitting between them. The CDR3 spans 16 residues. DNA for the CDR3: TGTGCCAGCAGCCAACGATTGGGCCAACCTTTGCAGACCCAGTACTTC. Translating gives CASSQRLGQPLQTQYF. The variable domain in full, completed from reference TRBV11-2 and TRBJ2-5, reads EAGVAQSPRYKIIEKRQSVAFWCNPISGHATLYWYQQILGQGPKLLIQFQNNGVVDDSQLPKDRFSAERLKGVDSTLKIQPAKLEDSAVYLCASSQRLGQPLQTQYFGPGTRLLVL.

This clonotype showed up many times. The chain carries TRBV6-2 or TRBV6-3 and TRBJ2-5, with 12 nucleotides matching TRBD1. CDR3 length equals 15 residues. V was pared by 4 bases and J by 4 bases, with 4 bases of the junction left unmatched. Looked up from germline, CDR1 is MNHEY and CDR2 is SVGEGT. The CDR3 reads CASSWGQGAGETQYF. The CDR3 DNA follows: TGTGCCAGCAGTTGGGGACAGGGGGCTGGAGAGACCCAGTACTTC.

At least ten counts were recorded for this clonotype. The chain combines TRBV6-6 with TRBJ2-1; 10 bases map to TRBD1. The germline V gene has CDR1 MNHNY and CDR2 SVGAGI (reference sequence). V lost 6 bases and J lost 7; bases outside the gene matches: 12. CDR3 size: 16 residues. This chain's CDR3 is CASSNPDRGSFNEQFF. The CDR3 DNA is TGTGCCAGCAGCAACCCGGACAGGGGGTCCTTTAATGAGCAGTTCTTC.